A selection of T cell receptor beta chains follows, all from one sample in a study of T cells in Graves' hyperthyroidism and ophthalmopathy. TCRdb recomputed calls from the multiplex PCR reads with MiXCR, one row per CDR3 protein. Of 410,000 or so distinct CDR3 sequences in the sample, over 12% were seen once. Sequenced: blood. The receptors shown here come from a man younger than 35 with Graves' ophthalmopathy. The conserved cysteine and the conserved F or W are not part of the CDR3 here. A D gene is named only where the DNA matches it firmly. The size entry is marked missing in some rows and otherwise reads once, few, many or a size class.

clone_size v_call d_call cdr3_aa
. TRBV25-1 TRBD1 ASRDTGDYGYT
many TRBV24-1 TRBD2 ATSDLRWRGGETDTQY
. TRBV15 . ATSSGLTGYNQPQH
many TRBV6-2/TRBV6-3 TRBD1 ASSIPQGAYEQY
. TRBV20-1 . SARTGQNSFNEQY
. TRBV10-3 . AISESVLYNEQF
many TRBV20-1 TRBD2 SARVAGDPYEQY
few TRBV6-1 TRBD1 ASSPRQGSYNEQF
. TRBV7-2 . ASSGVGTSPKGELF
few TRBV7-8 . ASSLGPYYKNIQY
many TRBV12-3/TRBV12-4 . ASRPSGARNSPLH
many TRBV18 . ASSPRTYEQY
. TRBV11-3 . ASSLARNYGYT
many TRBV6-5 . ASSYSGRRPIGYT
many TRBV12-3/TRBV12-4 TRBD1 ASRKSDRVNQPQH
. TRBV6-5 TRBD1 ASSYGEPGQGYEQY
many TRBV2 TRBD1 ASSGTGGFSWN
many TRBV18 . ASSFGGAFGQPQH
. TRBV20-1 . SARDSGFTTDTQY
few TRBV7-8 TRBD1 ASSQRDSGNYGYT
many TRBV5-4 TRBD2 ASSSPATSGIL
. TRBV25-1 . ASRSLGAGTQY
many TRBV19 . ASKKNTEAF
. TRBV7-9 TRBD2 ASSTRAGLAGFNEQF
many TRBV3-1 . ASSQEAFETQY
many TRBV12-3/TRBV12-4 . ASRLRADTQY
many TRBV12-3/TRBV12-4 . ASSFGSGMGAYEQY
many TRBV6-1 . ASSSWTVTYEQY
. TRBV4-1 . ASSQDPAPLYGYT